This T cell receptor beta chain was recovered during a study of post-analysis software for immune sequencing data. Study-level information: In terms of disease course, relapsing-remitting, secondary progressive and progressive-relapsing multiple sclerosis were included. Whole-study results and caveats: In patients, TRBV5-6, TRBV5-1 and TRBV20-1 belonged to several TRBV segments found more frequently than in controls. Those samples that were prepared in the same batch co-clustered strongly by F measure. A significant reduction in normalized Chao1 diversity was observed in multiple sclerosis patients versus controls.

This CDR3 comprises 19 residues. The germline V gene encodes CDR1 MGHRA and CDR2 YSYEKL. Built from TCR beta cDNA, the libraries had unique molecular identifiers in them. It was from roughly 1 to 10 million T cells that about 500,000 cDNA molecules came. MiXCR, run by TCRdb on the PCR reads, gives a single entry per CDR3 protein. Of under 650,000 distinct CDR3 sequences listed, 44% were seen once; the top ten hold around 1.7%. About this clonotype: Its matching antigen is unknown.

The sequence derives from a girl under 18 with multiple sclerosis. This chain connects TRBV4-1 to TRBJ2-4; 10 nucleotides match TRBD2. The J call may be in error: the DNA end matches TRBJ2-7 better. The sequencing input was blood. The CDR3 loop reads CASSQDMLAGASHSYEQYF. DNA of the CDR3: TGCGCCAGCAGCCAAGATATGCTAGCGGGGGCCTCCCATTCCTACGAGCAGTACTTC.